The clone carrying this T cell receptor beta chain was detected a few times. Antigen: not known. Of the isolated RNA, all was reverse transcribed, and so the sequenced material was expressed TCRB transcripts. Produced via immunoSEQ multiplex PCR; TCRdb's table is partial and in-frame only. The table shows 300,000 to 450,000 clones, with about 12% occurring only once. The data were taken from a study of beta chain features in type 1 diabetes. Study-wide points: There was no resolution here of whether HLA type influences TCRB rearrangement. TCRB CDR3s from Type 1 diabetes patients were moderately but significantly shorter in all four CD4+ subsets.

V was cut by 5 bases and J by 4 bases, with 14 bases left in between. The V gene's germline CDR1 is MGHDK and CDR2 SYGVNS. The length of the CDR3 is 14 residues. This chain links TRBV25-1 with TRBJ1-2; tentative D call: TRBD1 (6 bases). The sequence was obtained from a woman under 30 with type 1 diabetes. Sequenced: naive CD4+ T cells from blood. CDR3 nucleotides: TGTGCCAGCAGTATAGTAGGACAGCCCTATGGCTACACCTTC. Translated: CASSIVGQPYGYTF.